This paragraph covers one T cell receptor (beta chain) sequence. Its antigen is unidentified. Libraries were prepared by immunoSEQ multiplex PCR; TCRdb keeps only in-frame clonotypes and omits some of them. The sample records 60,000 to 95,000 clones, roughly 90% being singletons. This record comes from a study of OX40 agonist ivuxolimab in advanced cancers. Whole-study findings and limits: Clonal expansion from baseline to week 6 occurred in both CD4+ and CD8+ T cells.

This sample comprised CD4+ or CD8+ T cells sorted from blood, obtained in a trial of the OX40 agonist ivuxolimab. The sequence was obtained from an adult with an advanced solid tumor such as melanoma, head and neck, liver or kidney cancer.

The CDR3: CASSLGTGGRADTQYF. The CDR3 coding sequence is TGTGCCAGCAGTCTCGGGACAGGGGGAAGGGCAGATACGCAGTATTTT. This chain joins TRBV7-9 and TRBJ2-3; TRBD1 aligns across 11 bases. The junction had 9 bases not matched to a gene; V was cut back by 6 bases and J by 4 bases. This CDR3 is 16 amino acids long. Germline CDR1 SEHNR, CDR2 FQNEAQ (reference sequence).